The 10 T cell receptor beta chains below were found in one sample sequenced in a study of identical twins. TCRdb ran MiXCR on the 5' RACE reads and lists one entry per CDR3 protein. The sample has around 530,000 distinct CDR3 sequences, 12% to 15% seen once. These data were likewise used in another study, on yellow fever vaccine responses in identical twins.

Source material: CD4+ T cells sorted from blood. The receptors originated from a young woman in good health.

The chain couples TRBV5-5 to TRBJ2-7; 7 nucleotides agree with TRBD2. CDR3 size: 15 residues. Germline-derived CDR1 and CDR2 are SGHKS and YYEKEE (reference sequence). J was trimmed by 1 base and V by 4 bases; bases with no gene match: 8. The CDR3 DNA follows: TGTGCCAGCAGCCAGAAGGGACTACTATCCTACGAGCAGTACTTC. It is translated as CASSQKGLLSYEQYF.

The chain uses TRBV20-1 and TRBJ2-3; 16 bases agree with TRBD2. The CDR3 spans 16 residues. Germline lookup yields CDR1 DFQATT and CDR2 SNEGSKA (reference sequence). The V gene end was trimmed by 5 bases and the J gene end by 5 bases; junction bases not matched to a gene: 7. CDR3 in DNA: TGCAGTGCTCCCGGGACTAGCGGGGGGGCCCTAGATACGCAGTATTTT. This codes for CSAPGTSGGALDTQYF.

The V call is TRBV16, the J call TRBJ1-1, with D hard to call. The CDR3 consists of 12 residues. Germline V gene data show CDR1 as KGHSY and CDR2 as FQNENV. Trimming shortened V by 0 bases and J by 9 bases, and 8 bases separated the two germline ends. The CDR3 bases are TGTGCCAGCAGCCAATCGAGGGAGAAAGCTTTCTTT. It is translated as CASSQSREKAFF.

This sequence joins TRBV29-1 and TRBJ2-1, with 8 bases identical to TRBD2. Germline-derived CDR1 and CDR2 are SQVTM and ANQGSEA. The junction had 9 bases not matched to a gene; V was cut back by 8 bases and J by 3 bases. This CDR3 comprises 14 residues. This chain's CDR3 is CSISQRGLYNEQFF. DNA of the CDR3: TGCAGCATATCTCAGCGGGGGCTCTACAATGAGCAGTTCTTC.

This clonotype has only a few counts. The chain is built from TRBV6-4 and TRBJ2-7, with TRBD1 identical over 9 bases. Germline lookup yields CDR1 MRHNA and CDR2 SNTAGT. With V trimmed by 4 bases and J by 6 bases, 16 bases remained unmatched. The CDR3 has 17 residues. The CDR3 loop is CASSVEVGDRESREQYV. DNA of the CDR3: TGTGCCAGCAGTGTGGAGGTAGGGGACAGGGAAAGCCGCGAGCAGTACGTC.

This clonotype came up many times. The chain uses TRBV5-1 and TRBJ2-1; D is ambiguous. V shed 7 bases and J shed 0 bases, with 11 bases lying between them. The CDR3 length is 14 residues. The germline gives CDR1 SGHRS, CDR2 YFSETQ. In nucleotides, the CDR3 is TGCGCCAGCCCGGGTGGAAGCTCCTACAATGAGCAGTTCTTC. Protein product: CASPGGSSYNEQFF.

The table lists this clonotype with a few counts. The rearrangement links TRBV2 to TRBJ1-1, with a possible D match to TRBD1 (5 bases). V was cut by 6 bases and J by 0 bases, with 11 bases left in between. Germline CDR1 is SNHLY and CDR2 is FYNNEI. The CDR3 sequence is 14 residues long. The CDR3 protein is CASSVGRMNTEAFF. CDR3 in DNA: TGTGCCAGCAGCGTGGGACGGATGAACACTGAAGCTTTCTTT.

This clonotype appeared a few times. The rearrangement links TRBV7-9 to TRBJ2-2; D might be TRBD2 (5 bases). This CDR3 has 16 residues. Germline values: CDR1 SEHNR, CDR2 FQNEAQ (reference sequence). V was pared by 0 bases and J by 7 bases, with 15 bases between. DNA of the CDR3: TGTGCCAGCAGCTTAGCGCTGACTACCTCTGGCGGGGAGCTGTTTTTT. Protein sequence: CASSLALTTSGGELFF. Full variable domain (remainder filled in from reference TRBV7-9 and TRBJ2-2): DTGVSQNPRHKITKRGQNVTFRCDPISEHNRLYWYRQTLGQGPEFLTYFQNEAQLEKSRLLSDRFSAERPKGSFSTLEIQRTEQGDSAMYLCASSLALTTSGGELFFGEGSRLTVL.

The chain couples TRBV12-3 or TRBV12-4 to TRBJ1-1; a weak D match, TRBD1 (6 bases). The CDR3 spans 15 residues. V was shortened by 4 bases and J by 0 bases, with 12 bases between the two germline ends. CDR3 sequence reads: CASSSHAGVNTEAFF. Written as DNA, the CDR3 is TGTGCCAGCAGTTCCCACGCAGGGGTGAACACTGAAGCTTTCTTT.

This clonotype was picked up a small number of times. CDR3 in DNA: TGCGCCAGCAGCCAAGACTGGTCGGCTGAGGCTAATGAAAAACTGTTTTTT. Amino acids: CASSQDWSAEANEKLFF. V is TRBV4-1 and J is TRBJ1-4, with no clear D. The CDR3 length is 17 residues. Trimming shortened V by 0 bases and J by 3 bases, and 14 bases separated the two germline ends. CDR1 is MGHRA, CDR2 YSYEKL, per germline.